This T cell receptor beta chain was found in a study of cytomegalovirus exposure and HLA in healthy donors. About the study: Inside one of the first data releases sat about 85 million unique TCRs taken from HLA-typed donors.

Whole-study findings and limits: With DRB1 most and HLA-C fewest, TCR association rates differed between HLA loci in a later analysis. Accurate prediction of HLA-A and HLA-B alleles (for most subjects) was reportedly achieved from TCR beta sequences. The authors confirmed in vitro that a few CMV-associated chains were specific for CMV antigens.

The germline gives CDR1 MRHNA, CDR2 SNTAGT. The CDR3 contains 15 residues. Trimming removed 9 bases from V and 0 bases from J, with 12 bases in between. It was with 60 Vbeta and 13 Jbeta primers that the PCR ran. Sequencing was performed with immunoSEQ multiplex PCR; in TCRdb, only in-frame clones are kept and a portion is missing. The sample holds roughly 100,000 clones, around 72% seen once. With regard to this clone: Its specificity is not known.

The chain couples TRBV6-4 to TRBJ2-6; perhaps TRBD1 as D (5 bases). The sequenced sample was PBMCs. The sequence derives from a young man in good health and CMV-seropositive. As DNA, the CDR3 is TGTGCCAGTTCGACAGCCTTCTCTGGGGCCAACGTCCTGACTTTC. Residues: CASSTAFSGANVLTF.